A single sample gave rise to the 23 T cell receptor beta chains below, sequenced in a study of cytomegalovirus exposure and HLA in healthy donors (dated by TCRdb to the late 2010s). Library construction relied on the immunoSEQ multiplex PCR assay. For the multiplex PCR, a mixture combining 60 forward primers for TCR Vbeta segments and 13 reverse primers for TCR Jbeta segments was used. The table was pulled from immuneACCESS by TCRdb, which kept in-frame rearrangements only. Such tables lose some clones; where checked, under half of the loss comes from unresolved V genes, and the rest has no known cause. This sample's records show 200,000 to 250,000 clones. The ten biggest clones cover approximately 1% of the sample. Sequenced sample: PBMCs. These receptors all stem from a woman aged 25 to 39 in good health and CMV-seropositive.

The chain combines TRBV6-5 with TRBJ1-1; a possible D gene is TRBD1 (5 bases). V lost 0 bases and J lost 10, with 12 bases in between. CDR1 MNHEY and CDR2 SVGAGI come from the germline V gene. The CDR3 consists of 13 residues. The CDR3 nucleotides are TGTGCCAGCAGTTACTCGGAAGGGAGGGGAGCTTTCTTT. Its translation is CASSYSEGRGAFF.

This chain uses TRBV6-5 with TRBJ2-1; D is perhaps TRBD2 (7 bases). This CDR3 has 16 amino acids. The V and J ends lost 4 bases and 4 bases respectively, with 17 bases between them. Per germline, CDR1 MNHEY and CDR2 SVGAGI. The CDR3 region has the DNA TGTGCCAGCAGTTCCTGGGAGGGGGGGCCTTACAATGAGCAGTTCTTC. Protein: CASSSWEGGPYNEQFF.

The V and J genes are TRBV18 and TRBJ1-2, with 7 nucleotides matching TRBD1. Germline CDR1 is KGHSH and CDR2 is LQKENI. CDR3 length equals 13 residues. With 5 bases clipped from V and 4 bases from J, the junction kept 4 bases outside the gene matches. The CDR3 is CASSADRVYGYTF. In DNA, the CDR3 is TGTGCCAGCTCAGCCGACAGGGTCTATGGCTACACCTTC.

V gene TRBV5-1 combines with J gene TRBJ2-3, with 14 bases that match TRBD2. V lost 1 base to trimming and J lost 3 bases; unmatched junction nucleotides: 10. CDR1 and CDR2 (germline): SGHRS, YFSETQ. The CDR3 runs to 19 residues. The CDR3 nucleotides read TGCGCCAGCAGCTTGTGGACTAGCGGGAGGAGGGTAACGACAGATACGCAGTATTTT. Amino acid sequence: CASSLWTSGRRVTTDTQYF.

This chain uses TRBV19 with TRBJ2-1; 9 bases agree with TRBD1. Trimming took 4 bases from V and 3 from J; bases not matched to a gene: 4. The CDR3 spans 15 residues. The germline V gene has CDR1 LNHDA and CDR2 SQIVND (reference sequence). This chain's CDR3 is CASSSRDRVYNEQFF. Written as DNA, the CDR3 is TGTGCCAGTAGTAGCCGGGACAGGGTCTACAATGAGCAGTTCTTC.

DNA of the CDR3: TGCGCCAGCAGCCAAAAACAGGGCGGCTATGGCTACACCTTC. Translated, it gives CASSQKQGGYGYTF. This rearrangement joins TRBV4-3 to TRBJ1-2; TRBD1 is a possible D gene (6 bases). The CDR3 has 14 residues. Trimming pared 2 bases from V and 4 bases from J, leaving 11 bases between. The germline V gene has CDR1 LGHNA and CDR2 YSLEER.

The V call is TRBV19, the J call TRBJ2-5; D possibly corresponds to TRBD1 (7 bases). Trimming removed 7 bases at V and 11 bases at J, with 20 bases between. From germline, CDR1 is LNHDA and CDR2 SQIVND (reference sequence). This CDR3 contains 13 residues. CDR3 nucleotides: TGTGCCAGTAACTCCGGGGGCAGGGGGGTGCAGTACTTC. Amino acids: CASNSGGRGVQYF.

The CDR3, as DNA: TGTGCCAGCAGTTTATCTCGCGGGAGGGCCTTTGAGCAGTTCTTC. It specifies CASSLSRGRAFEQFF. The gene calls are TRBV27 and TRBJ2-1; 9 bases fit TRBD2. The CDR3 totals 15 residues. From germline, CDR1 is MNHEY and CDR2 SMNVEV (reference sequence). Trimming removed 0 bases from V and 9 bases from J; junction bases left unmatched: 6.

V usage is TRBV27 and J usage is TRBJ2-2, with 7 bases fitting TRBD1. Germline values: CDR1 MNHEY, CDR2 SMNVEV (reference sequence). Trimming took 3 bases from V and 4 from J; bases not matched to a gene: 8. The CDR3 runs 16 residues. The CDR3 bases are TGTGCCAGCAGTTTGGATCGGCAGGGGGTCACCGGGGAGCTGTTTTTT. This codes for CASSLDRQGVTGELFF.

The CDR3 DNA sequence: TGTGCCAGCAGCATAGCGGGAGGGCCCTACGAGCAGTACTTC. Protein sequence: CASSIAGGPYEQYF. This chain connects TRBV28 to TRBJ2-7; 11 positions agree with TRBD2. V shed 6 bases, J shed 2 bases, and the junction held 3 bases outside the gene matches. CDR3 length: 14 amino acids. Germline assignment: CDR1 MDHEN and CDR2 SYDVKM.

The CDR3 nucleotides read TGCGCCAGCAGCACGCAGCGGGAGTCCTACGAGCAGTACTTC. This codes for CASSTQRESYEQYF. The J gene is TRBJ2-7, the V gene TRBV4-3, with 8 bases fitting TRBD2. V shed 5 bases, J shed 1 base, and the junction held 4 bases outside the gene matches. Germline V gene data show CDR1 as LGHNA and CDR2 as YSLEER. The CDR3 runs to 14 residues.

The CDR3 nucleotides are TGCGCCAGCAGCTGGGGGGGCGGGATCACAGATACGCAGTATTTT. Amino acids: CASSWGGGITDTQYF. The chain carries TRBV5-1 and TRBJ2-3; a weak D match, TRBD2 (7 bases). V lost 3 bases and J lost 2, with 13 bases in between. The CDR3 consists of 15 residues. Looked up from germline, CDR1 is SGHRS and CDR2 is YFSETQ.

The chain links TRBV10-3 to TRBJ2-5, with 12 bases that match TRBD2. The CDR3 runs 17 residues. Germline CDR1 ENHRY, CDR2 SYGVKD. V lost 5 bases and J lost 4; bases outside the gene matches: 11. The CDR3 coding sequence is TGTGCCATCAGTCCCAGCCTAGCGGGAGGGCCGGGAGAGACCCAGTACTTC. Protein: CAISPSLAGGPGETQYF.

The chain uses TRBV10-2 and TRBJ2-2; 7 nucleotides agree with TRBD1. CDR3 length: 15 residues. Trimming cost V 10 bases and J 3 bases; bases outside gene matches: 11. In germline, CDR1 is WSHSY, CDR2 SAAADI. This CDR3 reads CATRLTGPYTGELFF. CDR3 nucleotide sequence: TGCGCCACCAGACTGACAGGGCCCTACACCGGGGAGCTGTTTTTT.

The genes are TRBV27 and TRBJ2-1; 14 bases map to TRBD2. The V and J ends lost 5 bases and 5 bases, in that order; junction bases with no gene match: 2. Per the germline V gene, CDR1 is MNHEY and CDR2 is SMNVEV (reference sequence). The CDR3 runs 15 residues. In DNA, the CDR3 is TGTGCCAGCAGTCCGACTAGCGGGGGGGACAATGAGCAGTTCTTC. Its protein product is CASSPTSGGDNEQFF.

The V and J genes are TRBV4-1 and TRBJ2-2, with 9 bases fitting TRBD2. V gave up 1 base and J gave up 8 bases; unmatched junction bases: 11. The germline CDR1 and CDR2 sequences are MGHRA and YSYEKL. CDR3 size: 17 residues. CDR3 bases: TGCGCCAGCAGCCAAGGCCCCGGGCGGGAGGGCCTGGGGGAGCTGTTTTTT. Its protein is CASSQGPGREGLGELFF.

CDR3 sequence: CASSPTGSLNTEAFF. The CDR3 bases are TGTGCCAGTAGTCCAACAGGGAGTTTGAACACTGAAGCTTTCTTT. The chain employs TRBV19 and TRBJ1-1, with D maybe TRBD1 (6 bases). The ends were cut back, 5 bases at V and 0 bases at J, with 13 bases in the middle. Germline V gene lookup returns CDR1 LNHDA and CDR2 SQIVND (reference sequence). The CDR3 sequence is 15 residues long.

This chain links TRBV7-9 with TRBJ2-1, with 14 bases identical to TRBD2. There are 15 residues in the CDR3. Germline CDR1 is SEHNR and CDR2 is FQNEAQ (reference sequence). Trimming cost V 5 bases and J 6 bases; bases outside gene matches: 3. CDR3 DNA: TGTGCCAGCAGCACCGGGACTAGCGGGAGCAATGAGCAGTTCTTC. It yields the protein CASSTGTSGSNEQFF.

This chain's CDR3 is CASSLALAGGIYNEQFF. For the CDR3, the DNA is TGTGCCAGCAGCTTAGCCCTAGCGGGAGGAATCTACAATGAGCAGTTCTTC. The V gene is TRBV7-2, the J gene TRBJ2-1; 11 bases line up with TRBD2. This CDR3 contains 17 residues. Germline-derived CDR1 and CDR2 are SGHTA and FQGNSA. Trimming took 0 bases from V and 3 from J; bases not matched to a gene: 4. Looking up the rest from reference TRBV7-2 and TRBJ2-1 gives the full variable domain: GAGVSQSPSNKVTEKGKDVELRCDPISGHTALYWYRQSLGQGLEFLIYFQGNSAPDKSGLPSDRFSAERTGGSVSTLTIQRTQQEDSAVYLCASSLALAGGIYNEQFFGPGTRLTVL.

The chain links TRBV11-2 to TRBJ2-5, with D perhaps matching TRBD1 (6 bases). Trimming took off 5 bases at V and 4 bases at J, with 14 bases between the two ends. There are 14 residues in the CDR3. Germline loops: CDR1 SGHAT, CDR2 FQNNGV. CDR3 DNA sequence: TGTGCCAGCAGCGAAACAGGGTTGGGAGAGACCCAGTACTTC. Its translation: CASSETGLGETQYF.

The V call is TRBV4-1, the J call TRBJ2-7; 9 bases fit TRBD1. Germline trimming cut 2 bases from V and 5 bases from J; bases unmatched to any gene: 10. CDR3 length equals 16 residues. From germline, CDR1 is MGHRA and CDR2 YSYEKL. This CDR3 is CASSQPTGGAGDEQYF. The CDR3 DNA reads TGCGCCAGCAGCCAACCTACAGGGGGCGCGGGTGACGAGCAGTACTTC.

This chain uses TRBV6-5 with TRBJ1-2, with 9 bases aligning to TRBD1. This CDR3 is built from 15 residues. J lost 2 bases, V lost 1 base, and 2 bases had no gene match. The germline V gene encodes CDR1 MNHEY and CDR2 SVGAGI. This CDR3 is CASSYFGTGNYGYTF. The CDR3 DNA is TGTGCCAGCAGTTACTTCGGGACAGGGAACTATGGCTACACCTTC.

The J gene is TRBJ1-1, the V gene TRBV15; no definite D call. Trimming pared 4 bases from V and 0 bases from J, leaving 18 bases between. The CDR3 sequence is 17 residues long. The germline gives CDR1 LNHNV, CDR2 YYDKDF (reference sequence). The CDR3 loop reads CATSISGSPYLNTEAFF. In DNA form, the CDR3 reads TGTGCCACCAGCATTTCCGGGAGTCCCTACTTGAACACTGAAGCTTTCTTT.